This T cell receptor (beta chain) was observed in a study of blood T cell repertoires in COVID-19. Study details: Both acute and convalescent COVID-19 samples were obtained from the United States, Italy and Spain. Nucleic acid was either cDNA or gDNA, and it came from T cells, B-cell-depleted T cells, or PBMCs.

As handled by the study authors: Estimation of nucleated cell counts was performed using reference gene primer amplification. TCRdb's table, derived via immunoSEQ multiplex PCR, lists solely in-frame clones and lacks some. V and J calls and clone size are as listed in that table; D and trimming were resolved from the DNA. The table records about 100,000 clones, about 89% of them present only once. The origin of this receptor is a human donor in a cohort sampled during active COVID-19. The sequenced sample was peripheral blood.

The chain's CDR3 is CATSARGTGDIQPQHF. The CDR3 DNA follows: TGTGCCACCAGTGCCAGGGGGACAGGGGATATTCAGCCCCAGCATTTT. This chain joins TRBV24-1 and TRBJ1-5; the match to TRBD1 covers 10 bases. The CDR3 contains 16 residues. CDR1 is KGHDR and CDR2 is SFDVKD in the germline V gene. V dropped 5 bases and J dropped 6; count of bases not matched to a gene: 9.